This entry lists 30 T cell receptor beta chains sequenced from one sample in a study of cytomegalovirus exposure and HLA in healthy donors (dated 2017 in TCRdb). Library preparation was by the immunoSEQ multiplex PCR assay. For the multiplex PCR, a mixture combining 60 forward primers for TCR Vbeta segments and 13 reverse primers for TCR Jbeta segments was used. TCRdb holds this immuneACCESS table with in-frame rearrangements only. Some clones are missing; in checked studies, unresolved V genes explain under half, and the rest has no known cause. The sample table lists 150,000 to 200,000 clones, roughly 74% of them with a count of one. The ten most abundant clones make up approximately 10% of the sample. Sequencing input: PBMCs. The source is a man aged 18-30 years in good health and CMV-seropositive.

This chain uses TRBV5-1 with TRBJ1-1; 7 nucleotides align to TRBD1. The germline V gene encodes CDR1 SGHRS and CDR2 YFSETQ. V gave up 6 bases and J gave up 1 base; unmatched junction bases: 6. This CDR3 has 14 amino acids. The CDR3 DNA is TGCGCCAGCAACTCGGGACAGCCGAACACTGAAGCTTTCTTT. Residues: CASNSGQPNTEAFF.

CDR3 coding DNA: TGTGCCAGTAGTAACAGACAGGGCCTCTCCTACGAGCAGTACTTC. Translated, it gives CASSNRQGLSYEQYF. The chain carries TRBV19 and TRBJ2-7, with 7 bases that match TRBD1. The CDR3 has 15 amino acids. The V gene's germline CDR1 is LNHDA and CDR2 SQIVND (reference sequence). V shed 4 bases, J shed 0 bases, and the junction held 6 bases outside the gene matches.

The CDR3 sequence is CAWSRDRGNEQYF. The CDR3 bases are TGTGCCTGGAGCCGGGACAGGGGGAACGAGCAGTACTTC. The chain has TRBV30 and TRBJ2-7, with 11 bases that match TRBD1. The CDR3 is made up of 13 amino acids. V lost 3 bases, J lost 5 bases, and 3 bases stayed unmatched. Per germline, CDR1 GTSNPN and CDR2 SVGIG (reference sequence).

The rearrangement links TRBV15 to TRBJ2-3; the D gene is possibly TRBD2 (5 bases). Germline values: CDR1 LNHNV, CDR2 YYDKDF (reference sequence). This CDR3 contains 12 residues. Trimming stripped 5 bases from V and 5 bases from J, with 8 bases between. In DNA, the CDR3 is TGTGCCACCAGCGTAAGCGGAGATACGCAGTATTTT. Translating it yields CATSVSGDTQYF.

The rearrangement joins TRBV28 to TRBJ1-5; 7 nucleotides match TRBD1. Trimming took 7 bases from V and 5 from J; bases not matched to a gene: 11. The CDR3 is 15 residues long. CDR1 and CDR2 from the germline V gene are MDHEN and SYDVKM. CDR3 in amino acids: CASKRTGGRDQPQHF. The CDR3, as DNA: TGTGCCAGCAAGAGGACAGGCGGGAGGGATCAGCCCCAGCATTTT. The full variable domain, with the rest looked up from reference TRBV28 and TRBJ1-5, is DVKVTQSSRYLVKRTGEKVFLECVQDMDHENMFWYRQDPGLGLRLIYFSYDVKMKEKGDIPEGYSVSREKKERFSLILESASTNQTSMYLCASKRTGGRDQPQHFGDGTRLSIL.

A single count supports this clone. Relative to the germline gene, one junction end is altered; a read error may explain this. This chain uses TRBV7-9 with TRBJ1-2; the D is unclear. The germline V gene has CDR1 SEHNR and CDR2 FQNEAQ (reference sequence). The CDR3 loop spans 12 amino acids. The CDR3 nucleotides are TGTTCCAGCAGCCCCCCGGCCAGGGGCTACACCTTC. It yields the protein CSSSPPARGYTF.

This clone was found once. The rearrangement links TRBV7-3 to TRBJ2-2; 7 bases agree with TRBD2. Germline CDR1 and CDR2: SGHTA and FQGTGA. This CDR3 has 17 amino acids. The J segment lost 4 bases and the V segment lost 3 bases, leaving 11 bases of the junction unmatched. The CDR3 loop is CASSFVPSGEFTGELFF. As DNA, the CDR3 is TGTGCCAGCAGCTTCGTTCCTAGCGGAGAATTCACCGGGGAGCTGTTTTTT.

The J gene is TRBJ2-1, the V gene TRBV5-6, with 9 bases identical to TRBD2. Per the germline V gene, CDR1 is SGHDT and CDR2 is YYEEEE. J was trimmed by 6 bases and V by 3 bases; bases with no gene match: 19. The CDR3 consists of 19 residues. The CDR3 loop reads CASSWGLALVGTSRNEQFF. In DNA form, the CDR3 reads TGTGCCAGCAGCTGGGGACTAGCTCTCGTGGGGACGAGTCGCAATGAGCAGTTCTTC.

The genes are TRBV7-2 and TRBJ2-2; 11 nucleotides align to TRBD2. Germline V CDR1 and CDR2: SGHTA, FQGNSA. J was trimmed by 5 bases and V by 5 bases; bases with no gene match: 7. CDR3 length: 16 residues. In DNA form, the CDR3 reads TGTGCCAGCAGCCCGCGACTAGCGGGGAGGACCGGGGAGCTGTTTTTT. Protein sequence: CASSPRLAGRTGELFF.

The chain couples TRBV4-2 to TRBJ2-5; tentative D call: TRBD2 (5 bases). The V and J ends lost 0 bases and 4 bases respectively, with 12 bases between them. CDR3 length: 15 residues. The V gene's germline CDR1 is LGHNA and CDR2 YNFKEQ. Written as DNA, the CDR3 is TGTGCCAGCAGCCAAGATCCCGACTATTTAGAGACCCAGTACTTC. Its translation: CASSQDPDYLETQYF.

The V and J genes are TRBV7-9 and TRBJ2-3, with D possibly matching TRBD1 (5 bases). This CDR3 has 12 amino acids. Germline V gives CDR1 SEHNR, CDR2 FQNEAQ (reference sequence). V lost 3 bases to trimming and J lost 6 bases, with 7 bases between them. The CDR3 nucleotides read TGTGCCAGCAGCTTTTCAGGGGATACGCAGTATTTT. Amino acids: CASSFSGDTQYF.

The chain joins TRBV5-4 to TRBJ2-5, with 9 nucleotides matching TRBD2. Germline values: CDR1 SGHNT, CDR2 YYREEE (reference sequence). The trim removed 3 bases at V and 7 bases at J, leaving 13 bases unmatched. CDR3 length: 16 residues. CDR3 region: CASSSPPGGLAGTQYF. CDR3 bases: TGTGCCAGCAGCTCTCCCCCCGGGGGACTAGCAGGGACCCAGTACTTC.

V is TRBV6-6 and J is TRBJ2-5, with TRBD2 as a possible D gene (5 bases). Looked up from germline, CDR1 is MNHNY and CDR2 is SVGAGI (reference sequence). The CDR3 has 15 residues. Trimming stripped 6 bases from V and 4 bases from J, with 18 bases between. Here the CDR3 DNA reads TGTGCCAGCAGCACCACTAGGCCCCGGGCAGAGACCCAGTACTTC. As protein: CASSTTRPRAETQYF.

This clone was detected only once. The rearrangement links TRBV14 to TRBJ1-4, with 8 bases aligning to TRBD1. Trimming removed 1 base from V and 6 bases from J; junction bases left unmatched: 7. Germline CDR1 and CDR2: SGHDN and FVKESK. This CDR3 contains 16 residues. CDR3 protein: CASSQAYQGADEKLFF. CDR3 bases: TGTGCCAGCAGCCAAGCATATCAGGGGGCGGATGAAAAACTGTTTTTT.

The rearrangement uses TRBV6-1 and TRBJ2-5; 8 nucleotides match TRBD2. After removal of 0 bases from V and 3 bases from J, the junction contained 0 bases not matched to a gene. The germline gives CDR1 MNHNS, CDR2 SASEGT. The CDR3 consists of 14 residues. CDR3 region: CASSEAREEETQYF. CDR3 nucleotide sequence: TGTGCCAGCAGTGAAGCGCGGGAGGAAGAGACCCAGTACTTC.

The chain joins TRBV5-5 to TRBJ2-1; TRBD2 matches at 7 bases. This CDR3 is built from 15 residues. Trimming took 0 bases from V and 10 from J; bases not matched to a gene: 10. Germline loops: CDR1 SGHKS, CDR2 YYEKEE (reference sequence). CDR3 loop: CASSLVGVKGGEQFF. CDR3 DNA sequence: TGTGCCAGCAGCTTGGTTGGGGTTAAGGGAGGGGAGCAGTTCTTC.

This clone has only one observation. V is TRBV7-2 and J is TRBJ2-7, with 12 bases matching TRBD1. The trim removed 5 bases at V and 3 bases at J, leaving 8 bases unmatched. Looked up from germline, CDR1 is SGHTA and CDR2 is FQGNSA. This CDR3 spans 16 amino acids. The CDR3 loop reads CASSRTGTGGYYEQYF. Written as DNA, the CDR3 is TGTGCCAGCAGCCGGACCGGGACAGGGGGCTACTACGAGCAGTACTTC.

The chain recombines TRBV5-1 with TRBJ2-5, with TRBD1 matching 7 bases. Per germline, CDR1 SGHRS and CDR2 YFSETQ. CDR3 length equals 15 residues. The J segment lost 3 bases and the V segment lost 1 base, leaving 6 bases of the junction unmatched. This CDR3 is CASSLSPGGEETQYF. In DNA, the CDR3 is TGCGCCAGCAGCTTGTCGCCAGGGGGTGAAGAGACCCAGTACTTC.

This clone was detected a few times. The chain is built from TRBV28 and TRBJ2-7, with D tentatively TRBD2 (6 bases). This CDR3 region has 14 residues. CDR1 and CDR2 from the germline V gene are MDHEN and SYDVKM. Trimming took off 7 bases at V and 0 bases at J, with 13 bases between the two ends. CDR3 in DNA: TGTGCCAGCACAGATTACGGGAGCTCCTACGAGCAGTACTTC. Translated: CASTDYGSSYEQYF.

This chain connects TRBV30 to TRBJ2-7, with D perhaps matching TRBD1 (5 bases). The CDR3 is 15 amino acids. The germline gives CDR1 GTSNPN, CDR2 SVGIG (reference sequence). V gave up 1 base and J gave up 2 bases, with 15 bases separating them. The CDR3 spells CAWSEGADLTYEQYF. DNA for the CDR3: TGTGCCTGGAGTGAAGGGGCAGATCTCACCTACGAGCAGTACTTC.

The CDR3 region has the DNA TGTGCCAGCAGTTTCAGTTCCGGGAGTCCCTACAATGAGCAGTTCTTC. It encodes CASSFSSGSPYNEQFF. V gene TRBV27 combines with J gene TRBJ2-1; possibly TRBD2 for D (6 bases). This CDR3 spans 16 amino acids. Germline V gene sequence: CDR1 MNHEY, CDR2 SMNVEV (reference sequence). Trimming took off 3 bases at V and 2 bases at J, with 14 bases between the two ends.

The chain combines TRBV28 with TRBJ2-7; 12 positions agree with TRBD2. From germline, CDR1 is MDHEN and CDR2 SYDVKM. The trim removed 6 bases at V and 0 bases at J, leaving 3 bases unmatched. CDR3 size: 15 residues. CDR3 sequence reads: CASRLAGGSSYEQYF. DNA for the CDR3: TGTGCCAGCAGACTAGCGGGGGGTAGCTCCTACGAGCAGTACTTC.

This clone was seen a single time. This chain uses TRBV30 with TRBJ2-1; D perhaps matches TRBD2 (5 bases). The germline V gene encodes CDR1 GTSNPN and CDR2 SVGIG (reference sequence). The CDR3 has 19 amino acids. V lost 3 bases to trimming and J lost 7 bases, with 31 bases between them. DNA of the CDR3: TGTGCCTGGAGGGGCTGGACTTTCGACCTTACCCTCCTCAAAAATGAGCAGTTCTTC. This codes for CAWRGWTFDLTLLKNEQFF. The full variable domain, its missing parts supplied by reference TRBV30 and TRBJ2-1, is SQTIHQWPATLVQPVGSPLSLECTVEGTSNPNLYWYRQAAGRGLQLLFYSVGIGQISSEVPQNLSASRPQDRQFILSSKKLLLSDSGFYLCAWRGWTFDLTLLKNEQFFGPGTRLTVL.

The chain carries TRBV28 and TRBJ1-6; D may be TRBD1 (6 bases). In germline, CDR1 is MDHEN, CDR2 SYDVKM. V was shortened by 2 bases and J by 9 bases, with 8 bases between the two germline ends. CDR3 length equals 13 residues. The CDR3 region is CASSLPTGSPLHF. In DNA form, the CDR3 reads TGTGCCAGCAGTTTACCGACAGGTTCACCCCTCCACTTT.

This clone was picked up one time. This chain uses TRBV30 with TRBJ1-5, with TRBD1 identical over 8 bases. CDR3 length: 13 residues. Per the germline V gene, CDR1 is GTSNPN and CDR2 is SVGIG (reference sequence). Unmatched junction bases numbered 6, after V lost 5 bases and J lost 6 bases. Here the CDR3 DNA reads TGTGCCTGGGGGCAGGGGGCGAGTCAGCCCCAGCATTTT. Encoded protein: CAWGQGASQPQHF.

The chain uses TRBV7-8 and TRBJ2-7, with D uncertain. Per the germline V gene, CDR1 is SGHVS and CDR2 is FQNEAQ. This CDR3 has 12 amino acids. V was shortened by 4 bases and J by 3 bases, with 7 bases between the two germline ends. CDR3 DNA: TGTGCCAGCAGCTCTACCCTCTACGAGCAGTACTTC. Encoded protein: CASSSTLYEQYF. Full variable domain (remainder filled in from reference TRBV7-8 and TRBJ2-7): GAGVSQSPRYKVAKRGQDVALRCDPISGHVSLFWYQQALGQGPEFLTYFQNEAQLDKSGLPSDRFFAERPEGSVSTLKIQRTQQEDSAVYLCASSSTLYEQYFGPGTRLTVT.

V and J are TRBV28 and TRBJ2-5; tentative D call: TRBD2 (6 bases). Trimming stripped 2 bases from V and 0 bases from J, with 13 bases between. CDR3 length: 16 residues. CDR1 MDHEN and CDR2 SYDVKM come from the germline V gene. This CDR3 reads CASSLNGGTHQETQYF. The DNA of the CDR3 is TGTGCCAGCAGTTTAAATGGGGGGACCCACCAAGAGACCCAGTACTTC.

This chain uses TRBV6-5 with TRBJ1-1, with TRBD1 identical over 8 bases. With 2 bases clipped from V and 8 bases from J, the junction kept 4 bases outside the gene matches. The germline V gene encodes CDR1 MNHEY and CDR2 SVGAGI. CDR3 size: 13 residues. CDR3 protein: CASSYTRTGEAFF. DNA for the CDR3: TGTGCCAGCAGTTACACACGGACAGGGGAAGCTTTCTTT.

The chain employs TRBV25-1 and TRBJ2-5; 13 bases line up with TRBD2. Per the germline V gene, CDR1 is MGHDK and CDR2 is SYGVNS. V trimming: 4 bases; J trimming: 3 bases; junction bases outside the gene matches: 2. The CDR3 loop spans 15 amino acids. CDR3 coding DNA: TGTGCCAGCAGTGCCGGGACTAGCGGGAAAGAGACCCAGTACTTC. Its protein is CASSAGTSGKETQYF.

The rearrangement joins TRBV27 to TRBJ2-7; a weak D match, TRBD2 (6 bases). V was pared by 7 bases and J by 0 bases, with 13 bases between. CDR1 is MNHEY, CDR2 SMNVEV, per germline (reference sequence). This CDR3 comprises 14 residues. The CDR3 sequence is CASTGTPNSYEQYF. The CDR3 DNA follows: TGTGCCAGCACCGGGACTCCAAACTCCTACGAGCAGTACTTC.